This TCR beta chain was recovered during a study of cytomegalovirus exposure and HLA in healthy donors. Germline assignment: CDR1 MGHRA and CDR2 YSYEKL. This CDR3 spans 14 amino acids. Trimming left V 2 bases short and J 9 bases short, with 14 bases between. The PCR ran on 60 Vbeta and 13 Jbeta primers. The table came from immunoSEQ multiplex PCR; TCRdb's copy has only in-frame clones and leaves some out. Counted here are roughly 77,000 clones, over 65% occurring once; the ten biggest clones make up 3.5% to 5.5%. Comments on this clone: Its antigen is currently unknown.

Whole-study results and caveats: Per a later analysis, under 20,000 TCR beta sequences showed association with HLA alleles at 0.05 false discovery rate.

This chain uses TRBV4-1 with TRBJ2-1; a possible D gene is TRBD1 (6 bases). The clonotype comes from a man aged 35 to 55 in good health and CMV-seronegative. Sequencing was done on a sample of PBMCs. The CDR3 spells CASSQSGERSEQFF. CDR3 DNA: TGCGCCAGCAGCCAATCAGGGGAAAGGAGTGAGCAGTTCTTC.